This TCR beta chain was profiled in a study of blood T cell repertoires in COVID-19. Across the whole study: T cells, B-cell-depleted T cells, or PBMCs provided the cDNA or gDNA that served as material.

Recruitment covered under 25 US areas and drew participants whose ages spanned about 18 to 100 years. Which cohort a participant joined came from the clinical history participants gave. TCRdb's copy holds only in-frame clones and misses some; the assay was immunoSEQ multiplex PCR. There are 230,000 or so clones in the sample; 70% to 90% occur only once, and roughly 14% lies in the top ten. Germline values: CDR1 LGHDT, CDR2 YNNKEL (reference sequence). This CDR3 has 15 residues. V was pared by 3 bases and J by 0 bases, with 4 bases of the junction left unmatched. Material for sequencing was PBMCs or T cells enriched from blood (not recorded which). The TCR was taken from a woman aged 50 to 60 with acute COVID-19. The chain joins TRBV3-1 (or the pseudogene TRBV3-2) to TRBJ2-7; the match to TRBD1 covers 8 bases. The CDR3 region is CASSQGQVSSYEQYF. CDR3 nucleotides: TGTGCCAGCAGCCAGGGACAGGTGAGCTCCTACGAGCAGTACTTC.